These T cell receptor beta chains were read from a single sample in a study of OX40 agonist ivuxolimab in advanced cancers. The table came from immunoSEQ multiplex PCR; TCRdb's copy has only in-frame clones and leaves some out. The sample has more than 80,000 clones; roughly 88% are singletons. The specimen comprised CD4+ or CD8+ T cells sorted from blood, sampled in a trial of the OX40 agonist ivuxolimab. The receptors originated from an adult with an advanced solid tumor such as melanoma, head and neck, liver or kidney cancer. The conserved cysteine and the conserved F or W are not part of the CDR3 here. Fields, in order: CDR3 length, D gene, J gene, V gene, CDR3 protein. A D gene is named only where the DNA matches it firmly.

length: 12
D: .
J: TRBJ1-5
V: TRBV2
CDR3: ASRDSVSNQPQH

length: 12
D: .
J: TRBJ1-2
V: TRBV7-9
CDR3: ASSFGRGNYGYT

length: 14
D: TRBD2
J: TRBJ2-7
V: TRBV19
CDR3: ASQRTSGRIAYEQY

length: 14
D: TRBD1
J: TRBJ1-3
V: TRBV7-9
CDR3: ASSRGQGHTGNTIY

length: 12
D: .
J: TRBJ1-5
V: TRBV7-9
CDR3: ASSFDGGNQPQH

length: 11
D: .
J: TRBJ2-4
V: TRBV18
CDR3: ASSPGHGDIQY

length: 15
D: TRBD2
J: TRBJ2-5
V: TRBV29-1
CDR3: SVEAPRLAGLQETQY

length: 11
D: .
J: TRBJ1-2
V: TRBV30
CDR3: AWSVAGVSGYT

length: 14
D: .
J: TRBJ1-2
V: TRBV5-1
CDR3: ASSLLQGRERGGYT

length: 13
D: .
J: TRBJ1-1
V: TRBV30
CDR3: AWRPVTGSNTEAF